The clone carrying this TCR beta chain was found a few times. A Seattle source enrolled patients during active infection and followed them longitudinally. Per the original methods: Counts of nucleated cells, estimated from reference gene primer amplification, were obtained. TCRdb's table, derived via immunoSEQ multiplex PCR, lists solely in-frame clones and lacks some. V and J calls and clone size follow that table, whereas D and trimming were derived from the DNA. The repertoire has 160,000 or so clones, more than 75% of them found once; the top ten carry around 10%. The sample originates from a study of blood T cell repertoires in COVID-19. This receptor was identified in a woman aged 70 to 79 with COVID-19, enrolled during active disease. Sequenced sample: peripheral blood.

The CDR3 protein is CASSPQGDGAEAFF. The CDR3 DNA sequence: TGTGCCAGCTCGCCTCAGGGGGATGGGGCTGAAGCTTTCTTT. The chain joins TRBV18 to TRBJ1-1; 7 nucleotides match TRBD1. CDR3 size: 14 residues. V lost 6 bases, J lost 6 bases, and 10 bases stayed unmatched. Germline CDR1 is KGHSH and CDR2 is LQKENI. The whole variable domain, remainder taken from reference TRBV18 and TRBJ1-1, is NAGVMQNPRHLVRRRGQEARLRCSPMKGHSHVYWYRQLPEEGLKFMVYLQKENIIDESGMPKERFSAEFPKEGPSILRIQQVVRGDSAAYFCASSPQGDGAEAFFGQGTRLTVV.